This entry lists 17 T cell receptor beta chains sequenced from one sample in a study of blood T cells in healthy people across ages (dated by TCRdb to 2014 to 2015). Preparation of the library involved 5' RACE. Sequencer: Illumina HiSeq 2500. The second PCR ran for roughly 7 to 11 cycles and used a J-beta primer mix along with a sample-barcoded 5' primer. TCRdb reworked the public reads: Q25 trimming with fastp, MiXCR clone assembly, productive beta chains retained. Duplicate CDR3 protein sequences are folded into a single record with the most common DNA and genes. This sample comprises about 670,000 distinct CDR3 sequences, 40% to 45% of them detected only once. The ten largest clones take up 30% of the sample. Material for sequencing was blood. These receptors were obtained from an elderly man in good health.

The rearrangement joins TRBV5-6 to TRBJ2-2; D is perhaps TRBD2 (5 bases). Germline V lookup: CDR1 SGHDT, CDR2 YYEEEE. V was cut by 5 bases and J by 6 bases, with 11 bases left in between. The CDR3 is made up of 13 amino acids. The CDR3 sequence: CASSQRRAGELFF. The CDR3 bases are TGTGCCAGCAGTCAACGGCGGGCCGGGGAGCTGTTTTTT.

This clonotype came up a few times. The chain couples TRBV7-9 to TRBJ1-2; D gene uncertain. The CDR3 has 15 amino acids. Germline V gene lookup returns CDR1 SEHNR and CDR2 FQNEAQ (reference sequence). V gave up 3 bases and J gave up 4 bases, with 15 bases separating them. The CDR3 spells CASSFSSGSPYGYTF. The CDR3 DNA reads TGTGCCAGCAGCTTCAGCAGCGGGTCCCCCTATGGCTACACCTTC.

The rearrangement joins TRBV2 to TRBJ2-7; TRBD1 matches 8 bases. Germline assignment: CDR1 SNHLY and CDR2 FYNNEI. The J segment lost 5 bases and the V segment lost 6 bases, leaving 9 bases of the junction unmatched. The CDR3 contains 14 residues. The CDR3 here is CASRPGGPRNEQYF. The CDR3 nucleotides are TGTGCCAGCAGACCAGGGGGCCCGCGGAACGAGCAGTACTTC.

Concerning this clonotype: The junction does not match germline at one end; this may be a read error. This chain connects TRBV5-1 to TRBJ2-2; 7 bases are shared with TRBD1. This CDR3 is built from 17 residues. The germline gives CDR1 SGHRS, CDR2 YFSETQ. The CDR3, as DNA: TGCGCCAGCAGTTTGGCCCTGGTGACAGGGCGTACCGGGGAGCTGTTTTTT. It specifies CASSLALVTGRTGELFF.

The chain joins TRBV3-1 to TRBJ2-3, with unresolved D. Between the trimmed V and J ends, which lost 3 bases and 10 bases, there was a span of 8 bases. In germline, CDR1 is LGHDT, CDR2 YNNKEL (reference sequence). The CDR3 extends over 11 amino acids. CDR3 loop: CASSHSKAQYF. DNA of the CDR3: TGTGCCAGCAGCCATTCCAAAGCGCAGTATTTT.

This clonotype has only one observation. This may arise from a read error, as a much more abundant clone is one base away. The rearrangement joins TRBV20-1 to TRBJ1-5; a weak D match, TRBD1 (5 bases). The CDR3 consists of 16 residues. V was shortened by 6 bases and J by 6 bases, with 24 bases between the two germline ends. Per the germline V gene, CDR1 is DFQATT and CDR2 is SNEGSKA (reference sequence). DNA for the CDR3: TGCAGTGCCGCATCCGGGGCAGGGAGTTTAGTTCAGCCCCAGCATTTT. This codes for CSAASGAGSLVQPQHF.

This clonotype has a handful of counts. The chain has TRBV11-2 and TRBJ1-1; D remains ambiguous. Germline V CDR1 and CDR2: SGHAT, FQNNGV. CDR3 length equals 14 residues. Trimming stripped 2 bases from V and 3 bases from J, with 10 bases between. The CDR3 loop reads CASSLLSGYTEAFF. DNA for the CDR3: TGTGCCAGCAGCTTACTATCCGGGTACACTGAAGCTTTCTTT.

The chain carries TRBV20-1 and TRBJ2-3, with 11 bases fitting TRBD1. The CDR3 loop spans 13 amino acids. From germline, CDR1 is DFQATT and CDR2 SNEGSKA (reference sequence). V lost 3 bases and J lost 8; bases outside the gene matches: 4. In DNA, the CDR3 is TGCAGTGCTAGCGGGACAGGGGGAGGTACGCAGTATTTT. Its translation is CSASGTGGGTQYF.

This chain joins TRBV11-2 and TRBJ2-1; D remains unclear. The CDR3 totals 16 residues. From germline, CDR1 is SGHAT and CDR2 FQNNGV. V was clipped by 3 bases and J by 1 base, with 13 bases between them. DNA for the CDR3: TGTGCCAGCAGCTTCTTTGGCGGTTCATCCTACAATGAGCAGTTCTTC. Its protein product is CASSFFGGSSYNEQFF.

The table lists this clonotype with a few counts. The V and J genes are TRBV20-1 and TRBJ2-1; D is ambiguous. This CDR3 is 14 amino acids long. The ends were cut back, 3 bases at V and 7 bases at J, with 16 bases in the middle. The V gene's germline CDR1 is DFQATT and CDR2 SNEGSKA (reference sequence). CDR3 amino acids: CSARNRVLGNEQFF. As DNA, the CDR3 is TGCAGTGCTAGGAACAGAGTTTTGGGGAATGAGCAGTTCTTC.

The CDR3 loop is CAWSALSYEQYF. As DNA, the CDR3 is TGTGCCTGGAGTGCCTTAAGCTACGAGCAGTACTTC. This chain joins TRBV30 and TRBJ2-5; D is unclear. The DNA end favors TRBJ2-7, so the J call may be wrong. The CDR3 covers 12 residues. Per the germline V gene, CDR1 is GTSNPN and CDR2 is SVGIG (reference sequence).

Notes on this clonotype: A read error may be the cause here, since a much bigger clone is one base away. The chain employs TRBV29-1 and TRBJ2-3, with 7 bases aligning to TRBD2. CDR3 length: 14 amino acids. Germline lookup yields CDR1 SQVTM and CDR2 ANQGSEA. V lost 6 bases and J lost 1; bases outside the gene matches: 7. The CDR3: CSVDGGRRTDTQYF. CDR3 coding DNA: TGCAGCGTAGATGGCGGGAGACGCACAGATACGCAGTATTTT.

The genes are TRBV20-1 and TRBJ2-3, with 7 bases lining up with TRBD2. This CDR3 region has 13 residues. The germline CDR1 and CDR2 sequences are DFQATT and SNEGSKA (reference sequence). Germline trimming cut 6 bases from V and 4 bases from J; bases unmatched to any gene: 7. Here the CDR3 reads CSAGGRTADTQYF. The DNA of the CDR3 is TGCAGTGCGGGAGGGCGGACGGCAGATACGCAGTATTTT.

V gene TRBV5-6 combines with J gene TRBJ1-5; weak D call: TRBD1 (5 bases). The V end lost 2 bases, the J end lost 3 bases, and 9 bases lay between the germline ends. The germline gives CDR1 SGHDT, CDR2 YYEEEE. The CDR3 runs to 14 residues. CDR3 region: CASSFGANNQPQHF. Written as DNA, the CDR3 is TGTGCCAGCAGCTTCGGGGCGAACAATCAGCCCCAGCATTTT.

The chain carries TRBV28 and TRBJ1-2; D remains unclear. The CDR3 runs to 11 residues. Germline V gives CDR1 MDHEN, CDR2 SYDVKM. With 5 bases removed from V and 8 bases from J, the gap between germline ends came to 9 bases. This chain's CDR3 is CASSHSSGYTF. The CDR3 coding sequence is TGTGCCAGCAGTCACAGTAGCGGCTACACCTTC.

This clonotype was picked up a small number of times. The genes are TRBV20-1 and TRBJ2-1; possible D gene TRBD1, 6 bases. The ends were cut back, 2 bases at V and 7 bases at J, with 18 bases in the middle. Germline values: CDR1 DFQATT, CDR2 SNEGSKA (reference sequence). The CDR3 spans 15 residues. The CDR3 protein is CSARTARGDLNEQFF. For the CDR3, the DNA is TGCAGTGCTAGAACGGCCAGGGGAGACCTAAATGAGCAGTTCTTC.

About this clonotype itself: At one boundary the junction diverges from the germline segment, which might be a read error. The genes are TRBV18 and TRBJ2-5; D is perhaps TRBD1 or TRBD2 (6 bases each). This CDR3 spans 16 amino acids. Germline assignment: CDR1 KGHSH and CDR2 LQKENI. The chain's CDR3 is CASSPLTGGNQETQYF. CDR3 in DNA: TGTGCCAGCTCGCCATTGACCGGGGGCAACCAGGAGACCCAGTACTTC.